The entry below gives a single TCR beta chain sequence along with its context. The antigen is undetermined. The entry originates in a study of T-cell memory formation after mild COVID-19. Background on the study: TCR clusters were mostly donor specific.

Overall study results and limits: Pre-infection memory harbored some responding clones, suggesting cross-reactive memory joined. Researchers report contracting CD4+ clones mostly in CM and EM, with CD8+ clones in EMRA.

The TCR alpha and TCR beta cDNA libraries, bearing sample barcodes and UMIs, were generated by 5'RACE using constant-segment primers. MiXCR, run by TCRdb on the 5' RACE reads, gives a single entry per CDR3 protein. The sample shows about 410,000 distinct CDR3 sequences, 18% of them seen only once. This CDR3 has 14 amino acids. Trimming shortened V by 1 base and J by 7 bases, and 13 bases separated the two germline ends. The germline CDR1 and CDR2 sequences are SGHDN and FVKESK. The rearrangement joins TRBV14 to TRBJ2-5; D may be TRBD2 (5 bases). The receptor's source is a man aged 18 to 30 who had mild COVID-19 (a few samples of this study predate the infection). Cell type and time point are not known. The sequenced sample was PBMCs or a T cell subset sorted from them (not recorded which). As DNA, the CDR3 is TGTGCCAGCAGCCAAGCGGGAAGGGAAGGGACCCAGTACTTC. It codes for CASSQAGREGTQYF.